Listed here are 13 T cell receptor beta chains from one sample, sequenced in a study of OX40 agonist ivuxolimab in advanced cancers. The library was generated by the immunoSEQ multiplex PCR assay. The clones in this table, taken by TCRdb from immuneACCESS, are in-frame only. Not every clone is retained; where verified, under half of the shortfall comes from an unresolved V gene, and the cause of the rest is unknown. A total of tens of thousands of clones appear in this sample, around 90% of them only once. Together, the top ten hold about a tenth of the sample. Specimen: CD4+ or CD8+ T cells sorted from blood, collected in a trial of the OX40 agonist ivuxolimab. These receptors came from an adult with an advanced solid tumor such as melanoma, head and neck, liver or kidney cancer.

With respect to this clone: One end of the junction does not line up with germline, which may come from a read error. V and J are TRBV28 and TRBJ2-2; TRBD2 is a possible D gene (8 bases). Germline lookup yields CDR1 MDHEN and CDR2 SYDVKM. The CDR3 loop spans 18 amino acids. CDR3 sequence (DNA): TGTGCCAGCAAACAGGGGATTGGGACTAGGGGGAACAGCGGGGAGCTGTTTTTT. Translation gives CASKQGIGTRGNSGELFF.

This clone was counted a single time. V is TRBV2 and J is TRBJ2-5, with 7 bases lining up with TRBD2. Matching the DNA end better, TRBJ2-7 makes the J call doubtful. Germline CDR1 reads SNHLY; CDR2 reads FYNNEI. This CDR3 is built from 16 residues. CDR3 nucleotide sequence: TGTGCCAGCACTTCAGAGCCGGACTGGGGGGGCTACGAGCAGTACTTC. Protein product: CASTSEPDWGGYEQYF.

Only one count was recorded for this clone. The J gene is TRBJ2-2, the V gene TRBV28; TRBD1 is a possible D gene (7 bases). This CDR3 has 16 amino acids. CDR1 and CDR2 from the germline V gene are MDHEN and SYDVKM. V gave up 7 bases and J gave up 7 bases, with 22 bases separating them. CDR3 loop: CASNQGGLPRDGELFF. DNA for the CDR3: TGTGCCAGCAATCAGGGGGGACTCCCTCGGGACGGGGAGCTGTTTTTT.

The CDR3, as DNA: TGTGCCAGTAGTATATACGGGACTAACACCGGGGAGCTGTTTTTT. Residues: CASSIYGTNTGELFF. The genes are TRBV19 and TRBJ2-2, with D possibly being TRBD2 (6 bases). V lost 2 bases and J lost 2, with 9 bases in between. Looked up from germline, CDR1 is LNHDA and CDR2 is SQIVND (reference sequence). The CDR3 is made up of 15 amino acids.

On this clone itself: The sample contains more than one DNA sequence encoding this CDR3. This rearrangement joins TRBV6-5 to TRBJ2-1; either TRBD1 or TRBD2 may fit D (5 bases each). CDR1 and CDR2 from the germline V gene are MNHEY and SVGAGI. Trimming removed 2 bases from V and 7 bases from J, with 9 bases in between. The CDR3 is 13 amino acids. DNA for the CDR3: TGTGCCAGCAGTTACGGGACCGATAATGAGCAGTTCTTC. Translating it yields CASSYGTDNEQFF.

The chain is built from TRBV10-3 and TRBJ2-5; D possibly matches TRBD1 or TRBD2 (6 bases each). Trimming cost V 2 bases and J 5 bases, with 15 bases left between them. This CDR3 is built from 15 residues. Germline V gene lookup returns CDR1 ENHRY and CDR2 SYGVKD. Here the CDR3 DNA reads TGTGCCATCAGTGAGGGTGGGGGCGCGGGGGAGACCCAGTACTTC. Its protein is CAISEGGGAGETQYF.

The genes are TRBV18 and TRBJ2-1, with a weak D call TRBD1 (5 bases). The germline V gene encodes CDR1 KGHSH and CDR2 LQKENI. V lost 3 bases and J 4 bases, leaving 16 bases between the germline ends. This CDR3 has 16 amino acids. The chain's CDR3 is CASSPARQGVYNEQFF. In nucleotides, the CDR3 is TGTGCCAGCTCACCTGCCAGGCAAGGGGTTTACAATGAGCAGTTCTTC.

This clone was detected once. The chain couples TRBV5-4 to TRBJ1-5, with D unresolved. CDR1 is SGHNT and CDR2 is YYREEE in the germline V gene (reference sequence). The CDR3 has 15 amino acids. The V end lost 0 bases, the J end lost 1 base, and 8 bases lay between the germline ends. The CDR3 DNA reads TGTGCCAGCAGCTTGGTGCCAGACAGCAATCAGCCCCAGCATTTT. Translation gives CASSLVPDSNQPQHF.

The CDR3 nucleotides read TGTGCCAGCAGCTTAGGGAGGATGAACACCGGGGAGCTGTTTTTT. Translating it yields CASSLGRMNTGELFF. The chain joins TRBV11-2 to TRBJ2-2, with D possibly matching TRBD2 (5 bases). Germline values: CDR1 SGHAT, CDR2 FQNNGV. The CDR3 covers 15 residues. V dropped 1 base and J dropped 1 base, with 7 bases sitting between them.

The chain couples TRBV19 to TRBJ2-1; D is unclear. CDR1 and CDR2 from the germline V gene are LNHDA and SQIVND (reference sequence). Deletions cut 3 bases from V and 3 bases from J, with 9 bases between. This CDR3 region has 14 residues. In nucleotides, the CDR3 is TGTGCCAGTAGTATGGGCGTTTTCTACAATGAGCAGTTCTTC. Encoded protein: CASSMGVFYNEQFF.

This clone was observed a handful of times. The chain uses TRBV12-5 and TRBJ1-2, with D perhaps TRBD1 (6 bases). Trimming took 6 bases from V and 4 from J, leaving 12 bases between them. Germline V gene lookup returns CDR1 LGHNT and CDR2 FRNRAP. This CDR3 comprises 13 residues. DNA for the CDR3: TGTGCTAGTGGAGCTCAGGGGTCCTATGGCTACACCTTC. This translates into CASGAQGSYGYTF.

This chain connects TRBV10-3 to TRBJ2-7; unclear D gene. Trimming cost V 5 bases and J 0 bases, with 8 bases left between them. CDR1 ENHRY and CDR2 SYGVKD come from the germline V gene. CDR3 length: 13 amino acids. The CDR3 loop reads CAISLDGSYEQYF. CDR3 DNA sequence: TGTGCCATCAGTTTGGACGGCTCCTACGAGCAGTACTTC.

The chain carries TRBV27 and TRBJ1-1; D is undetermined. Per the germline V gene, CDR1 is MNHEY and CDR2 is SMNVEV (reference sequence). V dropped 6 bases and J dropped 0 bases, with 8 bases sitting between them. The CDR3 extends over 13 amino acids. The CDR3: CASRTGVNTEAFF. For the CDR3, the DNA is TGTGCCAGCAGGACCGGGGTGAACACTGAAGCTTTCTTT.